This T cell receptor (beta chain) is drawn from a study of shared T cell receptors in the human thymus. Clones were sequenced by immunoSEQ multiplex PCR, and TCRdb holds only the in-frame ones, with some missing. The sample records 450,000 to 650,000 clones, about four fifths being singletons. This CDR3 comprises 14 residues. Germline CDR1 MNHEY, CDR2 SMNVEV (reference sequence). V gave up 2 bases and J gave up 0 bases, with 8 bases separating them. Another study also made use of these data, one on human thymus T cells.

The chain uses TRBV27 and TRBJ2-7; D is unresolved. Sequenced sample: thymocytes. This TCR derives from a boy under three years old with a congenital heart defect. CDR3 in DNA: TGTGCCAGCAGTTTAACTGTTAGCTCCTACGAGCAGTACTTC. It specifies CASSLTVSSYEQYF.